A single sample gave rise to the 2 T cell receptor beta chains below, sequenced in a study of T cells in women clearing cervical HPV infection. Profiled with immunoSEQ multiplex PCR; TCRdb holds only in-frame clones, not every one. This sample's table has fewer than 30,000 clones. Sample: blood buffy coat. The receptors shown here come from a woman aged 18 to 75 with a cervical HPV16 infection that either progressed to CIN3+ or cleared (not recorded which).

The part of the CDR3 DNA that was read is TGTGCCAGCAGCCTGCTGGTGGGCGCAGATACG. Its protein is CASSLLVGADT. The CDR3, in full, reads CASSLLVGADTQYF. The chain employs TRBV11-2 and TRBJ2-3; D gene uncertain. Read coverage stops 3 residues before the CDR3 terminus; the germline J gene supplies the remainder. CDR1 and CDR2 from the germline V gene are SGHAT and FQNNGV. V lost 5 bases, J lost 4 bases, and 13 bases lay in between. This CDR3 is 14 amino acids long.

The DNA read from the CDR3 is TGCGCCAGCAGTCCTATGACTAGCGCTAATGAG. It encodes CASSPMTSANE. In full, the CDR3 reads CASSPMTSANEQFF. This rearrangement joins TRBV5-1 to TRBJ2-1; 8 positions agree with TRBD2. The read is 3 residues too short to cover the CDR3 end, so that end is filled in from the germline J gene. There are 14 residues in the CDR3. CDR1 and CDR2 from the germline V gene are SGHRS and YFSETQ. V shed 5 bases, J shed 7 bases, and the junction held 8 bases outside the gene matches.